These 16 T cell receptor beta chains originate from one sample sequenced in a study of blood T cell repertoires in COVID-19. Method: immunoSEQ multiplex PCR; TCRdb's copy keeps in-frame clones and lacks some. In the table there are tens of thousands of clones, approximately 80% of which are singletons. The sample consisted of peripheral blood. The receptor set was obtained from a man between 65 and 85 years old with acute or convalescent COVID-19.

In nucleotides, the CDR3 is TGTGCCAGCAGTTTGGTCAGGGGGCGGCCATACAATCAGCCCCAGCATTTT. Translating gives CASSLVRGRPYNQPQHF. This chain joins TRBV28 and TRBJ1-5; 8 bases are a match to TRBD1. Germline CDR1 MDHEN, CDR2 SYDVKM. V shed 3 bases, J shed 3 bases, and the junction held 10 bases outside the gene matches. The length of the CDR3 is 17 residues.

The V call is TRBV19, the J call TRBJ1-3, with D hard to call. CDR1 is LNHDA, CDR2 SQIVND, per germline (reference sequence). V lost 8 bases to trimming and J lost 2 bases, with 16 bases between them. CDR3 length: 15 amino acids. DNA of the CDR3: TGTGCCAGTCGGGAGGACGCCGTGACTGGAAACACCATATATTTT. This codes for CASREDAVTGNTIYF. Filled out from reference TRBV19 and TRBJ1-3, the complete variable domain reads DGGITQSPKYLFRKEGQNVTLSCEQNLNHDAMYWYRQDPGQGLRLIYYSQIVNDFQKGDIAEGYSVSREKKESFPLTVTSAQKNPTAFYLCASREDAVTGNTIYFGEGSWLTVV.

The chain links TRBV4-1 to TRBJ2-4; 8 bases map to TRBD2. V lost 0 bases, J lost 15 bases, and 7 bases stayed unmatched. The length of the CDR3 is 13 residues. Germline V gene lookup returns CDR1 MGHRA and CDR2 YSYEKL. The DNA for the CDR3 is TGCGCCAGCAGCCAAGATCTCCGGGGGGGGAGGTACTTC. Translating gives CASSQDLRGGRYF.

The chain couples TRBV19 to TRBJ2-2; possibly TRBD1 for D (6 bases). Germline values: CDR1 LNHDA, CDR2 SQIVND (reference sequence). The V and J ends lost 6 bases and 2 bases respectively, with 13 bases between them. The CDR3 has 15 residues. The CDR3 loop reads CASRWTALNTGELFF. The CDR3 nucleotides read TGTGCCAGTAGGTGGACAGCTCTTAACACCGGGGAGCTGTTTTTT.

The rearrangement joins TRBV5-1 to TRBJ2-7; no firm D call. CDR3 size: 14 residues. The ends were cut back, 2 bases at V and 0 bases at J, with 9 bases in the middle. Germline assignment: CDR1 SGHRS and CDR2 YFSETQ. The chain's CDR3 is CASSLDTVSYEQYF. Here the CDR3 DNA reads TGCGCCAGCAGCTTAGACACCGTCTCCTACGAGCAGTACTTC.

The chain links TRBV5-6 to TRBJ1-6; 7 bases are shared with TRBD1. The CDR3 sequence is 14 residues long. J gave up 6 bases and V 1 base, and 1 base lay outside the gene matches. From germline, CDR1 is SGHDT and CDR2 YYEEEE. The CDR3: CASSLRQGNSPLHF. CDR3 nucleotides: TGTGCCAGCAGCTTGAGACAGGGTAATTCACCCCTCCACTTT.

This chain uses TRBV2 with TRBJ1-2; 7 nucleotides line up with TRBD1. The junction had 3 bases not matched to a gene; V was cut back by 6 bases and J by 2 bases. This CDR3 spans 13 amino acids. CDR1 is SNHLY, CDR2 FYNNEI, per germline. CDR3 residues: CASRETGNYGYTF. In DNA, the CDR3 is TGTGCCAGCAGGGAGACAGGGAACTATGGCTACACCTTC.

The gene calls are TRBV5-5 and TRBJ1-1; D gene uncertain. Trimming shortened V by 2 bases and J by 3 bases, and 11 bases separated the two germline ends. The CDR3 totals 14 residues. Germline CDR1 is SGHKS and CDR2 is YYEKEE (reference sequence). CDR3 in DNA: TGTGCCAGCAGCTTTCGGGGAGTAGACACTGAAGCTTTCTTT. Amino acids: CASSFRGVDTEAFF.

The chain couples TRBV20-1 to TRBJ1-2; TRBD1 aligns across 7 bases. The trim removed 6 bases at V and 8 bases at J, leaving 6 bases unmatched. Germline V gene sequence: CDR1 DFQATT, CDR2 SNEGSKA (reference sequence). The CDR3 runs to 11 residues. The CDR3 sequence: CSAKTGVGYTF. The CDR3, as DNA: TGCAGTGCCAAAACAGGGGTCGGCTACACCTTC.

The chain couples TRBV28 to TRBJ1-2; 7 positions agree with TRBD1. Germline V gene lookup returns CDR1 MDHEN and CDR2 SYDVKM. This CDR3 comprises 13 residues. Germline trimming cut 6 bases from V and 4 bases from J; bases unmatched to any gene: 5. The CDR3 region has the DNA TGTGCCAGCAGCCAGGGGGTTCCCTATGGCTACACCTTC. Protein product: CASSQGVPYGYTF.

CDR3 sequence reads: CASSGWGPLNTGELFF. The CDR3 nucleotides are TGTGCCAGCAGCGGGTGGGGCCCTTTGAACACCGGGGAGCTGTTTTTT. V is TRBV25-1 and J is TRBJ2-2, with D possibly matching TRBD1 (5 bases). CDR3 size: 16 residues. Germline V gene sequence: CDR1 MGHDK, CDR2 SYGVNS. V lost 6 bases and J lost 1, with 15 bases in between. The whole variable domain, remainder taken from reference TRBV25-1 and TRBJ2-2, is EADIYQTPRYLVIGTGKKITLECSQTMGHDKMYWYQQDPGMELHLIHYSYGVNSTEKGDLSSESTVSRIRTEHFPLTLESARPSHTSQYLCASSGWGPLNTGELFFGEGSRLTVL.

The chain employs TRBV30 and TRBJ1-2; TRBD1 aligns across 9 bases. The CDR3 runs to 16 residues. The ends lost 1 base at V and 2 bases at J; junction bases unmatched: 8. In germline, CDR1 is GTSNPN, CDR2 SVGIG (reference sequence). The CDR3 DNA sequence: TGTGCCTGGAGTGACACAGGGGGCGGATTAAACTATGGCTACACCTTC. This codes for CAWSDTGGGLNYGYTF. The entire variable domain, with the rest obtained from reference TRBV30 and TRBJ1-2, is as follows: SQTIHQWPATLVQPVGSPLSLECTVEGTSNPNLYWYRQAAGRGLQLLFYSVGIGQISSEVPQNLSASRPQDRQFILSSKKLLLSDSGFYLCAWSDTGGGLNYGYTFGSGTRLTVV.

J is TRBJ1-2 and V is TRBV4-1; TRBD1 matches at 8 bases. Trimming cost V 0 bases and J 7 bases; bases outside gene matches: 10. The CDR3 spans 16 residues. CDR1 is MGHRA and CDR2 is YSYEKL in the germline V gene. CDR3: CASSQDHNRGRSGYTF. In DNA form, the CDR3 reads TGCGCCAGCAGCCAAGATCATAACAGGGGGAGGTCTGGCTACACCTTC.

Points on this clone: One junction end does not reproduce the germline sequence, and a read error may be involved. V and J are TRBV5-1 and TRBJ1-1; perhaps TRBD1 as D (6 bases). Germline V lookup: CDR1 SGHRS, CDR2 YFSETQ. The CDR3 has 13 amino acids. For the CDR3, the DNA is TGCGCCAGCAGGTTCGACCGGGACAACCCAGTTCTCTTT. Translation: CASRFDRDNPVLF.

The V and J genes are TRBV5-6 and TRBJ1-3; 8 bases are shared with TRBD1. Germline lookup yields CDR1 SGHDT and CDR2 YYEEEE. With 3 bases clipped from V and 0 bases from J, the junction kept 2 bases outside the gene matches. The CDR3 extends over 15 amino acids. DNA for the CDR3: TGTGCCAGCAGCTGGGGGACAGGCTCTGGAAACACCATATATTTT. Translation gives CASSWGTGSGNTIYF.

The rearrangement links TRBV5-4 to TRBJ1-1; the D is unclear. V lost 1 base, J lost 6 bases, and 7 bases lay in between. Germline V lookup: CDR1 SGHNT, CDR2 YYREEE (reference sequence). This CDR3 has 12 amino acids. CDR3 protein: CASSLWTAEAFF. In nucleotides, the CDR3 is TGTGCCAGCAGCTTGTGGACTGCTGAAGCTTTCTTT. Combining the CDR3 with reference TRBV5-4 and TRBJ1-1 gives the whole variable domain ETGVTQSPTHLIKTRGQQVTLRCSSQSGHNTVSWYQQALGQGPQFIFQYYREEENGRGNFPPRFSGLQFPNYSSELNVNALELDDSALYLCASSLWTAEAFFGQGTRLTVV.